The clone carrying this T cell receptor beta chain occurred once. The PCR made use of 60 Vbeta and 13 Jbeta primers. Sequencing used immunoSEQ multiplex PCR; TCRdb keeps in-frame clones, though not all of them. The table has around 110,000 clones, about 85% seen once. The sample comes from a study of cytomegalovirus exposure and HLA in healthy donors. The receptor comes from a young man in good health and CMV-seronegative. The material sequenced was PBMCs.

CDR3 loop: CAWNRLRARGEQYF. The CDR3 region has the DNA TGTGCCTGGAACCGTCTGAGGGCTCGAGGCGAGCAGTACTTC. V usage is TRBV30 and J usage is TRBJ2-7; tentative D call: TRBD2 (5 bases). Germline loops: CDR1 GTSNPN, CDR2 SVGIG (reference sequence). This CDR3 contains 14 residues. The V and J ends lost 4 bases and 6 bases respectively, with 19 bases between them.